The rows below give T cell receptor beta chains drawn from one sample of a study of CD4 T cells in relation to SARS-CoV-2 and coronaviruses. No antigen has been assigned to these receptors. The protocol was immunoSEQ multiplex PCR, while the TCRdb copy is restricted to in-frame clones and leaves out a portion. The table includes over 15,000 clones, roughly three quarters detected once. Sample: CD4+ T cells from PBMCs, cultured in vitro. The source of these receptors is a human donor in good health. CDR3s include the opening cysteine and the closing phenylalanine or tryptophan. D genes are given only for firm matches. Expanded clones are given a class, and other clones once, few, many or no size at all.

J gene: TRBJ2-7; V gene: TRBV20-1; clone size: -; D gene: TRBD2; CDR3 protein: CSASFNAAGGREEQYF; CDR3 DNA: TGCAGTGCTAGTTTTAATGCCGCGGGAGGAAGGGAAGAGCAGTACTTC
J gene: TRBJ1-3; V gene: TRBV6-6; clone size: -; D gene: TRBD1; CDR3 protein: CASSFPGTGTGNTIYF; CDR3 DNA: TGTGCCAGCAGTTTCCCAGGGACAGGAACTGGAAACACCATATATTTT
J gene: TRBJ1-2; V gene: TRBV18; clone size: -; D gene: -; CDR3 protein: CASSPGGNYGYTF; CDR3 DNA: TGTGCCAGCTCACCAGGAGGTAACTATGGCTACACCTTC
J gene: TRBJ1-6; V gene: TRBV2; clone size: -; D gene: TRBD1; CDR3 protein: CATLGTGGSPLHF; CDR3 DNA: TGTGCCACCCTGGGGACAGGAGGTTCACCCCTCCACTTT
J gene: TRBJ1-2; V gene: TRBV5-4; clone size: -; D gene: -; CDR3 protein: CASSSEQGYGYTF; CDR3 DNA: TGTGCCAGCAGCTCGGAACAAGGCTATGGCTACACCTTC
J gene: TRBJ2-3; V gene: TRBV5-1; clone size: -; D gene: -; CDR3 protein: CASSLAPGRGPTDTQYF; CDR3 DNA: TGCGCCAGCAGCTTGGCCCCCGGGAGAGGGCCCACAGATACGCAGTATTTT
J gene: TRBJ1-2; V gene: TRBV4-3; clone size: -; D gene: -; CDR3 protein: CASSQDGARGGQSYTF; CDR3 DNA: TGCGCCAGCAGCCAAGATGGGGCCAGGGGAGGTCAGAGCTACACCTTC
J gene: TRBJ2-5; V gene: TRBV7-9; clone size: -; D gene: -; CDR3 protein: CASSVGPRKTQYF; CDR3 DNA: TGTGCCAGCAGCGTGGGGCCTCGGAAGACCCAGTACTTC
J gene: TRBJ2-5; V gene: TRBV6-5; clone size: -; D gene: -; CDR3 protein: CAHYTSGETQYF; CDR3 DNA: TGTGCCCACTACACCTCCGGAGAGACCCAGTACTTC
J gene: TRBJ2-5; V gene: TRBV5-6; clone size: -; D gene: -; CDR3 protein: CASSLTPTRETQYF; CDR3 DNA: TGTGCCAGCAGCTTGACGCCGACTAGAGAGACCCAGTACTTC
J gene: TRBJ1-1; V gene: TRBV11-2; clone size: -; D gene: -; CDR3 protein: CASSRGRNTEAFF; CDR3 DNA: TGTGCCAGCAGCCGTGGACGGAACACTGAAGCTTTCTTT
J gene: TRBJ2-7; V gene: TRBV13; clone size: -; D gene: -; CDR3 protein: CASSLDGSGRSYEQYF; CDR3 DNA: TGTGCCAGCAGCTTAGACGGCAGCGGCCGCTCCTACGAGCAGTACTTC
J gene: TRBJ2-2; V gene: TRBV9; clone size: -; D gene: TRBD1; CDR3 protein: CASSGGQSHTGELFF; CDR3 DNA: TGTGCCAGCAGCGGGGGACAGTCTCACACCGGGGAGCTGTTTTTT
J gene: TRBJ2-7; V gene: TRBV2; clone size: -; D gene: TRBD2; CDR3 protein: CASEVGLAVVNEQYF; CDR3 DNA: TGTGCCAGCGAAGTGGGACTAGCGGTGGTAAACGAGCAGTACTTC
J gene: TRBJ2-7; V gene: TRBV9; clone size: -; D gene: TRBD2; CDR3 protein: CASSSQGLAGGEQYF; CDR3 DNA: TGTGCCAGCAGCTCACAGGGACTAGCGGGAGGCGAGCAGTACTTC
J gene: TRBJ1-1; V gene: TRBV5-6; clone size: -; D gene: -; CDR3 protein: CASSYTGSSEAFF; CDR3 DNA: TGTGCCAGCAGCTATACAGGTTCTTCTGAAGCTTTCTTT
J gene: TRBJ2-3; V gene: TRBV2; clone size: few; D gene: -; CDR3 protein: CASSGVQGFLDTQYF; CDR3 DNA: TGTGCCAGCAGTGGGGTACAGGGTTTTTTAGATACGCAGTATTTT
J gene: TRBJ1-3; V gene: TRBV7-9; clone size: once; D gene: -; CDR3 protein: CASIPGRAFGNTIYF; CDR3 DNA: TGTGCCAGCATCCCGGGAAGGGCTTTCGGAAACACCATATATTTT
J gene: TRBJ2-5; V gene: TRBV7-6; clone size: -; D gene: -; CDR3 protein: CASSLGTVTQGTQYF; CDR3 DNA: TGTGCCAGCAGCTTAGGGACAGTAACCCAAGGGACCCAGTACTTC
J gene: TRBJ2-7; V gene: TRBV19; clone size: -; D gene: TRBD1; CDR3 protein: CASSISGTWTGSHEQYF; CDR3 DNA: TGTGCCAGTAGTATTTCGGGGACGTGGACAGGGTCCCACGAGCAGTACTTC
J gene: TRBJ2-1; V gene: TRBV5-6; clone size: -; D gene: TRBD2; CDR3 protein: CASSLGLAGDFDEQFF; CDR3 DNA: TGTGCCAGCAGCTTGGGACTAGCGGGAGATTTCGATGAGCAGTTCTTC
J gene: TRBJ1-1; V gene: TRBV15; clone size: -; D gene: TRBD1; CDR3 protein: CATSLQGYTEAFF; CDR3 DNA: TGTGCCACCAGCCTACAGGGGTACACTGAAGCTTTCTTT
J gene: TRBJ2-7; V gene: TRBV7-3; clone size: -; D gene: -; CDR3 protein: CASSFSPTYEQYF; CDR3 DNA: TGTGCCAGCAGCTTCTCCCCCACTTACGAGCAGTACTTC
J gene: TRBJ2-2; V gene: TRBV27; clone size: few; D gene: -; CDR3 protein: CASTDGANTGELFF; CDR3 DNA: TGTGCCAGCACCGACGGGGCGAACACCGGGGAGCTGTTTTTT
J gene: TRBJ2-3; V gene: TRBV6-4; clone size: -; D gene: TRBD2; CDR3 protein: CASSDDRLAGVTDTQYF; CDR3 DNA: TGTGCCAGCAGTGACGACAGACTAGCGGGAGTTACAGATACGCAGTATTTT
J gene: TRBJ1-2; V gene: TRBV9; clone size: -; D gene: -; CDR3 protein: CASNYLGNGYGYTF; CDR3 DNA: TGTGCCAGCAACTACCTGGGTAACGGCTATGGCTACACCTTC
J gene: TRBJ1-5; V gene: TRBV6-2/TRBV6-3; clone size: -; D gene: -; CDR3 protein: CASSAPGDSNQPQHF; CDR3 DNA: TGTGCCAGCAGTGCGCCAGGGGATAGCAATCAGCCCCAGCATTTT
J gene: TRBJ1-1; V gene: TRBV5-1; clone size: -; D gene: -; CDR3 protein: CASSLASGQLRAFF; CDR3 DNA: TGCGCCAGCAGCTTGGCCTCGGGCCAGCTGAGGGCTTTCTTT
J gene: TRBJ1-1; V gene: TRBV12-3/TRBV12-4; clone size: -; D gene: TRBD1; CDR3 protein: CASSTGTGGSAFF; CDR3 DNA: TGTGCCAGCAGTACCGGGACAGGGGGATCAGCTTTCTTT
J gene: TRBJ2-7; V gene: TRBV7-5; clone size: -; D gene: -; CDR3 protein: CARSRTRDEQYF; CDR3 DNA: TGTGCCAGAAGCCGTACTAGGGACGAGCAGTACTTC
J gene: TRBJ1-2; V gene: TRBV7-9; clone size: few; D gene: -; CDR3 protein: CASSSSRNYGYTF; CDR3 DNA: TGTGCCAGCAGCTCAAGCCGAAACTATGGCTACACCTTC
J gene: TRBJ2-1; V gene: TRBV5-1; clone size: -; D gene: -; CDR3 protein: CASTWGGAPNEQFF; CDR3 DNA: TGCGCCAGCACCTGGGGGGGGGCCCCCAATGAGCAGTTCTTC
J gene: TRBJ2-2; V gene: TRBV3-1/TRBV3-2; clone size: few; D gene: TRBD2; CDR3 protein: CASSSRTSGRGELFF; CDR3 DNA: TGTGCCAGCAGCTCAAGGACTAGCGGGAGAGGGGAGCTGTTTTTT
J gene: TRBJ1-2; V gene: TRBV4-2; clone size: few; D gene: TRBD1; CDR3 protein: CASSLPDRDRDGYTF; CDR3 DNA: TGTGCCAGCAGTCTCCCCGACAGGGACCGGGATGGCTACACCTTC
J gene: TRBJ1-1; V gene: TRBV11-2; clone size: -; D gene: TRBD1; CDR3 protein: CASSFLTTGGIGAFF; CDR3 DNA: TGTGCCAGCAGCTTTTTAACCACAGGGGGCATAGGAGCTTTCTTT
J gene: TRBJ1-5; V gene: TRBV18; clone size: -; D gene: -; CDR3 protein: CASSRGSDQPQHF; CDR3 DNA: TGTGCCAGCTCGCGGGGTTCTGATCAGCCCCAGCATTTT
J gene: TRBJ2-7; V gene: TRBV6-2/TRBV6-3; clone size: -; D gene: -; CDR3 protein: CASSYQNSYEQYF; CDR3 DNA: TGTGCCAGCAGTTACCAGAACAGCTACGAGCAGTACTTC
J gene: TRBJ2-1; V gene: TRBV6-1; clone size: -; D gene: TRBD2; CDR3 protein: CASSGAGGGYNEQFF; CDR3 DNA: TGTGCCAGCAGTGGAGCGGGAGGAGGATACAATGAGCAGTTCTTC
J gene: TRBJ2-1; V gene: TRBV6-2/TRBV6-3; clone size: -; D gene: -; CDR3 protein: CASSQRLVSYNEQFF; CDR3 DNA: TGTGCCAGCAGCCAAAGACTAGTTTCTTACAATGAGCAGTTCTTC
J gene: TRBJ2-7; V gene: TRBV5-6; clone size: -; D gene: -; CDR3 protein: CASSTPGKLEQYF; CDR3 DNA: TGTGCCAGCAGCACCCCAGGGAAACTTGAGCAGTACTTC
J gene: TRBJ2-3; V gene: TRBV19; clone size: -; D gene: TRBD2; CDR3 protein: CASSPGLAGGRGDTQYF; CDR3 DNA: TGTGCCAGTAGTCCGGGACTAGCGGGAGGGAGGGGAGATACGCAGTATTTT
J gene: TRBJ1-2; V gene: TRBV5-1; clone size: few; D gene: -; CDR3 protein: CASSDTDISGYTF; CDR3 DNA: TGCGCCAGCAGCGACACGGACATCTCTGGCTACACCTTC
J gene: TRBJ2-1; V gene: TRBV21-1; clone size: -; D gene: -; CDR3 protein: CASSKRTSSLEQFF; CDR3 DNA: TGTGCCAGCAGCAAGCGGACTAGCTCACTTGAGCAGTTCTTC
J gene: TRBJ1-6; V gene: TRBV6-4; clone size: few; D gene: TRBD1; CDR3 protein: CASSVDRDAPLHF; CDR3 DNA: TGTGCCAGCAGTGTCGACAGGGACGCACCCCTCCACTTT
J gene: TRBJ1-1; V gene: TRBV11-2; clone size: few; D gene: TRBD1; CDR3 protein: CASSPRGTGTEAFF; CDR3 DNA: TGTGCCAGCAGCCCTCGGGGGACAGGCACTGAAGCTTTCTTT